A selection of T cell receptor beta chains follows, all from one sample in a study of human versus mouse CDR3 diversity and MHC coevolution. This table comes from immunoSEQ multiplex PCR, and its TCRdb copy is limited to in-frame clones, with some not included. This table holds 80,000 or so clones, over 85% found once. The sequencing input was naive CD4+ T cells from blood. The receptors were sampled from a person between 25 and 70 years old in good health. Both conserved end residues are part of each CDR3. Fields, in order: CDR3 DNA, CDR3 protein, J gene, V gene, clone size, D gene. The D gene is left open where the match is weak. A row's size may be missing; if present it is once, few, many or a size class.

DNA: TGTGCCAGCAGTCCCCCCTTGAGGACTGAAGCTTTCTTT; CDR3: CASSPPLRTEAFF; J: TRBJ1-1; V: TRBV6-5; size: .; D: .
DNA: TGTGCCAGCAGCGAACGACAGGGAGCTGTCTACGAGCAGTACTTC; CDR3: CASSERQGAVYEQYF; J: TRBJ2-7; V: TRBV2; size: once; D: TRBD1
DNA: TGTGCCAGCAGCCTAGGAGGGATCCGTGGAGGAAAACTGTTTTTT; CDR3: CASSLGGIRGGKLFF; J: TRBJ1-4; V: TRBV7-2; size: .; D: .
DNA: TGTGCCAGCAGCCCCCGGGTAAATGAAGCTTTCTTT; CDR3: CASSPRVNEAFF; J: TRBJ1-1; V: TRBV7-2; size: .; D: .
DNA: TGTGCCAGTAGTCCCCCGACAGGGGAAACGAACTATGGCTACACCTTC; CDR3: CASSPPTGETNYGYTF; J: TRBJ1-2; V: TRBV19; size: .; D: TRBD1
DNA: TGTGCCAGCTCACCCCCGGGACAGGGGGCCTACGAGCAGTACTTC; CDR3: CASSPPGQGAYEQYF; J: TRBJ2-7; V: TRBV18; size: .; D: TRBD1
DNA: TGTGCCAGCAGCGTAGGGACTGACTATGAAGCTTTCTTT; CDR3: CASSVGTDYEAFF; J: TRBJ1-1; V: TRBV9; size: .; D: .
DNA: TGCAGCGCCGGACAGTTATCCCGCGAGGAGCTGTTTTTT; CDR3: CSAGQLSREELFF; J: TRBJ2-2; V: TRBV29-1; size: .; D: .
DNA: TGTGCCAGTAGTAGACTAGCGGGAGGTCCCAATGAGCAGTTCTTC; CDR3: CASSRLAGGPNEQFF; J: TRBJ2-1; V: TRBV19; size: .; D: TRBD2
DNA: TGTGCCTGGAGCCGGGGGTCCTCCTACGAGCAGTACTTC; CDR3: CAWSRGSSYEQYF; J: TRBJ2-7; V: TRBV30; size: once; D: .
DNA: TGTGCCAGCAGCCAGGCCGGGACAGGAGGTAGGGTTGGCAATCAGCCCCAGCATTTT; CDR3: CASSQAGTGGRVGNQPQHF; J: TRBJ1-5; V: TRBV7-9; size: few; D: TRBD1
DNA: TGCGCCAGCAGCTCAGGGCGATCGGCAACTAATGAAAAACTGTTTTTT; CDR3: CASSSGRSATNEKLFF; J: TRBJ1-4; V: TRBV5-1; size: .; D: .
DNA: TGTGCCAGCTTACTTCAGCGTGCCTACAATGAGCAGTTCTTC; CDR3: CASLLQRAYNEQFF; J: TRBJ2-1; V: TRBV18; size: .; D: .
DNA: TGTGCCAGCAGCTTGGGGGATCAGGGATTCCCCCGCAATCAGCCCCAGCATTTT; CDR3: CASSLGDQGFPRNQPQHF; J: TRBJ1-5; V: TRBV5-7; size: .; D: .
DNA: TGTGCCATCAGTGGCAGGGGTGGCACTGAAGCTTTCTTT; CDR3: CAISGRGGTEAFF; J: TRBJ1-1; V: TRBV10-3; size: few; D: .
DNA: TGTGCCAGCAGCTTTGGACAGGGTGGAGATACGCAGTATTTT; CDR3: CASSFGQGGDTQYF; J: TRBJ2-3; V: TRBV7-2; size: .; D: TRBD1
DNA: TGTGCCAGTAAGGGGACACTTACCTACGAGCAGTACTTC; CDR3: CASKGTLTYEQYF; J: TRBJ2-7; V: TRBV19; size: .; D: .
DNA: TGTGCCTGGAGTGCTATCGGGGTCAGCTCTGGAAACACCATATATTTT; CDR3: CAWSAIGVSSGNTIYF; J: TRBJ1-3; V: TRBV30; size: .; D: .